This T cell receptor beta chain was profiled in a study of T cell repertoires in cytomegalovirus infection. On the study more broadly: HLA-B-restricted CMV epitopes that are well studied, plus recently identified HLA-C-restricted ones, were used by the study. Matching HLA type and CMV infection were both indicated by public TCR beta signatures. Points from the study as a whole: Pooled public TCR beta family frequency picked out CMV carriers with the relevant HLA.

One entry per CDR3 protein results from TCRdb running MiXCR on the reads. The sample carries around 360,000 distinct CDR3 sequences, about a third recorded once. This clonotype has a handful of counts. The target antigen is unknown. The TCR was taken from a human donor in good health (CMV status not recorded). Some clones in this sample may be carry-over from other donors' samples. Sequenced material: cultured PBMCs, taken from culture after CMV antigen stimulation.

CDR3 DNA: TGTGCCAGCAGTTTTTGGGGCGGTACAGGGATGAACTATGGCTACACCTTC. Residues: CASSFWGGTGMNYGYTF. This sequence joins TRBV27 and TRBJ1-2; D possibly corresponds to TRBD1 (6 bases). The V gene's germline CDR1 is MNHEY and CDR2 SMNVEV (reference sequence). Trimming left V 3 bases short and J 2 bases short, with 19 bases between. The CDR3 covers 17 residues.